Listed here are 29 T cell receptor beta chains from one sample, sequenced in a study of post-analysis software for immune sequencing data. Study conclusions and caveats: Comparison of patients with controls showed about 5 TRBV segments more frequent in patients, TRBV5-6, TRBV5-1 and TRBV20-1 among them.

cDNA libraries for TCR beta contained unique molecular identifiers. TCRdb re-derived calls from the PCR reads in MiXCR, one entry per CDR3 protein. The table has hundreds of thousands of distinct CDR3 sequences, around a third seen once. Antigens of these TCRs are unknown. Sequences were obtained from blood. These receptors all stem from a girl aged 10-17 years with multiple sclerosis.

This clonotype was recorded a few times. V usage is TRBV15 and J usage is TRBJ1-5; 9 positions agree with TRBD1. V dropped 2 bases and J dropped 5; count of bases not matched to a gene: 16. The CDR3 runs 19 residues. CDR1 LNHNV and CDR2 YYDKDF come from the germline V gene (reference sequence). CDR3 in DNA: TGTGCCACCAGCAGATCACTAATCGGCGGGACAGGGACATATCAGCCCCAGCATTTT. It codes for CATSRSLIGGTGTYQPQHF.

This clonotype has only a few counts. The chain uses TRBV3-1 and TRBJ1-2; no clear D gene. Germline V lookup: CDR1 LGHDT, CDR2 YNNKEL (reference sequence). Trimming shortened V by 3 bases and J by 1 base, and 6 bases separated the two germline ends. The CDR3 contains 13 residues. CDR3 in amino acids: CASSHRHNYGYTF. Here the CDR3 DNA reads TGTGCCAGCAGCCACAGGCATAACTATGGCTACACCTTC.

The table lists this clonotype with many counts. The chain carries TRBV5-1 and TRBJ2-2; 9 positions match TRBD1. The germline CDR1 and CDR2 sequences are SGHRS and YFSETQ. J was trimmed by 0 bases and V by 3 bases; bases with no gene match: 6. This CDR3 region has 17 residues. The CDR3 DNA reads TGCGCCAGCAGCTCCGGGACAGGGCACGCGAACACCGGGGAGCTGTTTTTT. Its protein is CASSSGTGHANTGELFF.

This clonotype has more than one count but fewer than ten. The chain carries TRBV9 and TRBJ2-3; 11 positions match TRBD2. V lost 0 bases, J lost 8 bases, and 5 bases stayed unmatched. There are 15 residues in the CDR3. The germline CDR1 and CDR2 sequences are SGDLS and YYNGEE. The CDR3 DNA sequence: TGTGCCAGCAGCGTAGCCATCGGGACTAGCGGTACGCAGTATTTT. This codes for CASSVAIGTSGTQYF.

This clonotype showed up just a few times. The DNA for the CDR3 is TGCAGTGCTAGAAAGGCGCTTGGCCCCTACGAGCAGTACTTC. The encoded protein is CSARKALGPYEQYF. The rearrangement uses TRBV20-1 and TRBJ2-7, with D uncertain. Trimming pared 2 bases from V and 2 bases from J, leaving 13 bases between. CDR3 size: 14 residues. Germline V gives CDR1 DFQATT, CDR2 SNEGSKA (reference sequence).

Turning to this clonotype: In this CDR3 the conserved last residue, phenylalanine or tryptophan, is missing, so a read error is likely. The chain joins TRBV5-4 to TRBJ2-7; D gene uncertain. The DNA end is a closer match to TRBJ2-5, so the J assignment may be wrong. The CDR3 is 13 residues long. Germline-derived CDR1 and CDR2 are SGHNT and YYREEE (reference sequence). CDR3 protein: CASSLESQETQYC. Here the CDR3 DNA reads TGTGCCAGCAGCTTAGAGTCTCAAGAGACCCAGTACTGC.

In nucleotides, the CDR3 is TGCGCCTCACGGATGGGGGCTAACTATGGCTACACCTTC. This sequence encodes CASRMGANYGYTF. The genes are TRBV5-1 and TRBJ1-2, with a tentative D call TRBD1 (5 bases). V lost 10 bases and J lost 0, with 13 bases in between. Germline V lookup: CDR1 SGHRS, CDR2 YFSETQ. This CDR3 contains 13 residues. Looking up the rest from reference TRBV5-1 and TRBJ1-2 gives the full variable domain: KAGVTQTPRYLIKTRGQQVTLSCSPISGHRSVSWYQQTPGQGLQFLFEYFSETQRNKGNFPGRFSGRQFSNSRSEMNVSTLELGDSALYLCASRMGANYGYTFGSGTRLTVV.

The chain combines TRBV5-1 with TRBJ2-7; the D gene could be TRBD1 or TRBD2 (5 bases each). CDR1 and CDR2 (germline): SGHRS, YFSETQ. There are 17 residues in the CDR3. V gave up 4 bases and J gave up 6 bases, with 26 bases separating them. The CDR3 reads CASSPTRDPTVASEQYF. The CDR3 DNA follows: TGCGCCAGCAGCCCCACGAGGGACCCCACTGTAGCGTCCGAGCAGTACTTC.

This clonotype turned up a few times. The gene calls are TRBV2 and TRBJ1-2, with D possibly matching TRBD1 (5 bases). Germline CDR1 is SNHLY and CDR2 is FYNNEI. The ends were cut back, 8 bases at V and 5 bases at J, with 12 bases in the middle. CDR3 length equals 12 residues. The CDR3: CASLTASYGYTF. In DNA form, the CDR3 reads TGTGCCAGCCTGACAGCCTCGTATGGCTACACCTTC.

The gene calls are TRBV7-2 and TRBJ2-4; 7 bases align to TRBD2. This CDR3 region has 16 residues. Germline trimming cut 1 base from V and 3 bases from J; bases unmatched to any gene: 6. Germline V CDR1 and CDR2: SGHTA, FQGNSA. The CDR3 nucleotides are TGTGCCAGCAGCTTAGGGGGGGGGAGAGGCAAAAACATTCAGTACTTC. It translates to CASSLGGGRGKNIQYF. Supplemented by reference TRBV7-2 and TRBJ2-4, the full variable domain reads GAGVSQSPSNKVTEKGKDVELRCDPISGHTALYWYRQSLGQGLEFLIYFQGNSAPDKSGLPSDRFSAERTGGSVSTLTIQRTQQEDSAVYLCASSLGGGRGKNIQYFGAGTRLSVL.

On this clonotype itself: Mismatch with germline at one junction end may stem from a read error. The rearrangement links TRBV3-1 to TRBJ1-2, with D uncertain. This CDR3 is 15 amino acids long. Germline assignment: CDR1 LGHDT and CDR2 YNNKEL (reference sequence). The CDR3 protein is CVSSQDWEVSYGYTF. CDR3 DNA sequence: TGTGTCAGCAGCCAAGATTGGGAGGTCTCCTATGGCTACACCTTC.

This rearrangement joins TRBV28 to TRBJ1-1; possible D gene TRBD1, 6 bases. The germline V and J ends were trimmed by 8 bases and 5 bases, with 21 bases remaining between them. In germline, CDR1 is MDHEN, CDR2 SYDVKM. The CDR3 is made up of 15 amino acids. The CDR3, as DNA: TGTGCCAGCGGAACTGGGGGAACAGGGCGGACTGAAGCTTTCTTT. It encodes CASGTGGTGRTEAFF.

The CDR3 nucleotides are TGCGCCAGCAGTAGGACAGGGACGAACACCGGGGAGCTGTTTTTT. Its protein product is CASSRTGTNTGELFF. This chain joins TRBV5-1 and TRBJ2-2, with TRBD1 identical over 8 bases. The CDR3 is made up of 15 amino acids. Germline CDR1 and CDR2: SGHRS and YFSETQ. V lost 5 bases to trimming and J lost 0 bases; unmatched junction nucleotides: 3.

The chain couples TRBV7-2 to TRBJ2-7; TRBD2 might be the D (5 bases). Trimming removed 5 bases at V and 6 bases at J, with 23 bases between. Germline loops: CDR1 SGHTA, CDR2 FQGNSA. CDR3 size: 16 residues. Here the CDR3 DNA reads TGTGCCAGCAGCCAACCCGATCTAGCTGTTGTAGGCGAGCAGTACTTC. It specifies CASSQPDLAVVGEQYF.

In nucleotides, the CDR3 is TGCGCCAGCAGCTCACAGGGTTTCCAAGAGACCCAGTACTTC. Protein sequence: CASSSQGFQETQYF. V usage is TRBV5-1 and J usage is TRBJ2-5, with D possibly TRBD1 on 6 matching bases. The CDR3 has 14 residues. Deletions cut 3 bases from V and 1 base from J, with 10 bases between. Germline CDR1 reads SGHRS; CDR2 reads YFSETQ.

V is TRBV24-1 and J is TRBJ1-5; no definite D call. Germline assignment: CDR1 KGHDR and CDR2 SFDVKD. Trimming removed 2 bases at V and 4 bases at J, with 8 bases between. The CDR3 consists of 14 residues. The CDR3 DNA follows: TGTGCCACCAGTGATTCCCACAGTAATCAGCCCCAGCATTTT. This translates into CATSDSHSNQPQHF.

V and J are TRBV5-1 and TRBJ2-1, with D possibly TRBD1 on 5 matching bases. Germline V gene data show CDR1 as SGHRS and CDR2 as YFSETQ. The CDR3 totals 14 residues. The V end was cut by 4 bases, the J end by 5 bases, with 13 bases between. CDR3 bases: TGCGCCAGCAGCAAGACGGACACGAACAATGAGCAGTTCTTC. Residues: CASSKTDTNNEQFF.

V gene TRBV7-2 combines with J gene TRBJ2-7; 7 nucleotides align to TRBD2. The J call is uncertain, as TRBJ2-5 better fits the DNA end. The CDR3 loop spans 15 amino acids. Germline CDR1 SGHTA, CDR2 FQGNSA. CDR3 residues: CASSLVYVGGETQYF. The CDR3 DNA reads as TGTGCCAGCAGCTTAGTATACGTGGGGGGGGAGACCCAGTACTTC.

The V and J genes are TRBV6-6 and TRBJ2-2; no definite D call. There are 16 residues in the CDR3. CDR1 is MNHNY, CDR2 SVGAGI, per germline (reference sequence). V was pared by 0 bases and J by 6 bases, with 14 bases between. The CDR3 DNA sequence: TGTGCCAGCAGTTACTCGTCTCATGTCGAGGCCGGGGAGCTGTTTTTT. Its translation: CASSYSSHVEAGELFF.

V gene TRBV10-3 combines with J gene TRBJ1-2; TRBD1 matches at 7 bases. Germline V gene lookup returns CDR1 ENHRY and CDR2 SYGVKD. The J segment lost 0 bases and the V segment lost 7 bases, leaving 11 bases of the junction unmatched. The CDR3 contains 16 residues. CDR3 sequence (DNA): TGTGCCATCACCGCTGACAGGGCTGGGACTAACTATGGCTACACCTTC. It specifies CAITADRAGTNYGYTF.

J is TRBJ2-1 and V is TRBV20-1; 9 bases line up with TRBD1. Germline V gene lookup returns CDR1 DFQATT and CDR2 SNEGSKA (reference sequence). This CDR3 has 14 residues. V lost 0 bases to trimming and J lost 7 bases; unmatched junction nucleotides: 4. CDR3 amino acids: CSARENRGRNEQFF. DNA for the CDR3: TGCAGTGCTAGAGAAAACAGGGGGCGAAATGAGCAGTTCTTC.

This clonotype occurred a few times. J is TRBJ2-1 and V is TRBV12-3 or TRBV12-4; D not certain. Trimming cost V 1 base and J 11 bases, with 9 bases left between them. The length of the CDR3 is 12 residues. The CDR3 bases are TGTGCCAGCAGTTTAGAGGCTCTCCAGCAGTTCTTC. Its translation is CASSLEALQQFF.

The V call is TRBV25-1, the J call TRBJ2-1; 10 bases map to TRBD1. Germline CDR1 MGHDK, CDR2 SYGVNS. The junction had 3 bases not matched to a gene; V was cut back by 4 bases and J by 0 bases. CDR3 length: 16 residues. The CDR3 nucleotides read TGTGCCAGCAGTGCCCGGGACAGGGGCTCCTACAATGAGCAGTTCTTC. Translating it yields CASSARDRGSYNEQFF.

CDR3 region: CASSYPGLAGTNEQFF. The CDR3 DNA sequence: TGTGCCAGCAGCTACCCGGGACTAGCGGGGACCAATGAGCAGTTCTTC. V and J are TRBV3-1 and TRBJ2-1; TRBD2 matches at 13 bases. V shed 5 bases, J shed 6 bases, and the junction held 7 bases outside the gene matches. CDR1 and CDR2 (germline): LGHDT, YNNKEL (reference sequence). There are 16 residues in the CDR3.

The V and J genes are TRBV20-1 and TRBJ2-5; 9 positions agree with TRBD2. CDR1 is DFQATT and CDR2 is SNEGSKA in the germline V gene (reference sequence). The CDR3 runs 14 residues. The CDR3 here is CRILAGRLQETQYF. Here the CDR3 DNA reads TGCAGAATTCTAGCGGGGCGCCTCCAAGAGACCCAGTACTTC.

This chain's CDR3 is CASSPPQTHYNEQFF. The CDR3 nucleotides are TGTGCCAGCAGCCCCCCACAGACGCACTACAATGAGCAGTTCTTC. V gene TRBV7-2 combines with J gene TRBJ2-1; D remains ambiguous. The CDR3 is made up of 15 amino acids. Trimming removed 5 bases from V and 3 bases from J, with 14 bases in between. Germline CDR1 and CDR2: SGHTA and FQGNSA. Using reference TRBV7-2 and TRBJ2-1 for the parts outside the CDR3, the full variable domain is GAGVSQSPSNKVTEKGKDVELRCDPISGHTALYWYRQSLGQGLEFLIYFQGNSAPDKSGLPSDRFSAERTGGSVSTLTIQRTQQEDSAVYLCASSPPQTHYNEQFFGPGTRLTVL.

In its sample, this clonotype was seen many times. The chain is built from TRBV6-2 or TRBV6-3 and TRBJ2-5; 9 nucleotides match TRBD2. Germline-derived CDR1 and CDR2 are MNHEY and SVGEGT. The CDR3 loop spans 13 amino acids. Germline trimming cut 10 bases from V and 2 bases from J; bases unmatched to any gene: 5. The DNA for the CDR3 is TGTGCCACCTTTAGCGGGGGTCAAGAGACCCAGTACTTC. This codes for CATFSGGQETQYF.

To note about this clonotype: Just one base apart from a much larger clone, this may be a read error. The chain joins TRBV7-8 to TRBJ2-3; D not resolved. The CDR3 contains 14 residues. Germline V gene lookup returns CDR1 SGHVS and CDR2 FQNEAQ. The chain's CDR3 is CASSPRRSTDAQYF. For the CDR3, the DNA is TGTGCCAGCAGCCCTCGACGGAGCACAGATGCGCAGTATTTT.

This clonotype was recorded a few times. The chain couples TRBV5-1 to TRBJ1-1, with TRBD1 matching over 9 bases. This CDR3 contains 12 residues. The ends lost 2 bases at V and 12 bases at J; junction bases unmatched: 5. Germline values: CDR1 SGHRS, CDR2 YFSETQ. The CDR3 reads CASSFGTGMTFF. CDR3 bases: TGCGCCAGCAGCTTCGGGACAGGGATGACTTTCTTT.